Given below is one T cell receptor beta chain in context. This sample is drawn from a study of blood T cell repertoires in COVID-19. Overall study: Sites across the United States, Italy and Spain contributed samples from acute and convalescent COVID-19.

This CDR3 comprises 13 residues. Germline CDR1 and CDR2: SQVTM and ANQGSEA. Deletions cut 1 base from V and 5 bases from J, with 11 bases between. The protocol was immunoSEQ multiplex PCR, while the TCRdb copy is restricted to in-frame clones and leaves out a portion. The table has 160,000 or so clones, 75% to 85% seen once. Individuals aged 18 to 89 years were recruited from fewer than 30 US areas. Sequencing was performed on PBMCs or T cells enriched from blood (not recorded which). The chain recombines TRBV29-1 with TRBJ1-2; D is undetermined. This TCR came from a woman in her sixties who had recovered from COVID-19. The CDR3 DNA is TGCAGCGTTGAAGGTTTAGCTTCATATGGCTACACCTTC. Translating gives CSVEGLASYGYTF.